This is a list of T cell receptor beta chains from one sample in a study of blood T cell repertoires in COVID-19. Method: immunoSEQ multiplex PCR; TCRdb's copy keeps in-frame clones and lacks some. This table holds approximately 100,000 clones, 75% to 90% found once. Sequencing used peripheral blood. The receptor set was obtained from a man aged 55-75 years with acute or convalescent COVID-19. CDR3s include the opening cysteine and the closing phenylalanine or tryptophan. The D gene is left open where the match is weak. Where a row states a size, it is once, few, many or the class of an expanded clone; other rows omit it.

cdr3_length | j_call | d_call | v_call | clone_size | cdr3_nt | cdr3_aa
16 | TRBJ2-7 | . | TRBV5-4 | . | TGTGCCAGCAGCTTGGGTCTGGGACAACTGGACTACGAGCAGTACTTC | CASSLGLGQLDYEQYF
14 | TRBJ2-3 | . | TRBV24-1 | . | TGTGCCACCCAACCACAGGGAAGTACAGATACGCAGTATTTT | CATQPQGSTDTQYF
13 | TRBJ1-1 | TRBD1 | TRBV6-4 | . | TGTGCCAGCAGAGGGACAGGCTACACTGAAGCTTTCTTT | CASRGTGYTEAFF
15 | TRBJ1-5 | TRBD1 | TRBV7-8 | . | TGTGCCAGCAGCTTAGCCCGGGACAGGGTACAGCCCCAGCATTTT | CASSLARDRVQPQHF
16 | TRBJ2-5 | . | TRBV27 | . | TGTGCCAGCAGTTTTAGTCGACAGACGGCCTGGGAGACCCAGTACTTC | CASSFSRQTAWETQYF
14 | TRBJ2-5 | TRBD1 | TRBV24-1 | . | TGTGCCACCAGTGACCCACAGGGGACGGAGACCCAGTACTTC | CATSDPQGTETQYF
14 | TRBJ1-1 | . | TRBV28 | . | TGTGCCAGCAGTTTGGCCCAGGGGAACACTGAAGCTTTCTTT | CASSLAQGNTEAFF
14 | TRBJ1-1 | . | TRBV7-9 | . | TGTGCCAGCAGCCCAGGGACAAGCACCCCTGAAGCTTTCTTT | CASSPGTSTPEAFF
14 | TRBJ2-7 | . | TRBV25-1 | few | TGTGCCAGCAGTGCCCAGGGTTGGAGCTACGAGCAGTACTTC | CASSAQGWSYEQYF
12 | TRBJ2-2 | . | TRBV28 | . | TGTGCCAGCACAGAGAACACCGGGGAGCTGTTTTTT | CASTENTGELFF
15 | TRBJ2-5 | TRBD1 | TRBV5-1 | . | TGCGCCAGCAGCTCCCAGGCAGGGGGCTTAGAGACCCAGTACTTC | CASSSQAGGLETQYF
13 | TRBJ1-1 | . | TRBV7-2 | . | TGTGCCAGCAGCTCCAGGACGTTGACTAAAGCTTTCTTT | CASSSRTLTKAFF
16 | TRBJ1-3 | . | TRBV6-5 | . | TGTGCCAGCAGTTACCGGTCCCCCACCTCTGGAAACACCATATATTTT | CASSYRSPTSGNTIYF
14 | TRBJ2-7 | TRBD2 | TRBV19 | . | TGTGCCACGACGGTAGCGGGAGGGACCTACGAGCAGTACTTC | CATTVAGGTYEQYF
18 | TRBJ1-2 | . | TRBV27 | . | TGTGCCAGCAGTCCCTACCGGGACGCAATTCAGCGGGGCTATGGCTACACCTTC | CASSPYRDAIQRGYGYTF
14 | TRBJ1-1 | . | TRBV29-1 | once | TGCAGCGTTGCGACCCGGGGGTATGACACTGAAGCTTTCTTT | CSVATRGYDTEAFF
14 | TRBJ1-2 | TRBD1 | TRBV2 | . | TGTGCCAGCAAGAGGCAGGAGGGGGCGGGTGGCTACACCTTC | CASKRQEGAGGYTF